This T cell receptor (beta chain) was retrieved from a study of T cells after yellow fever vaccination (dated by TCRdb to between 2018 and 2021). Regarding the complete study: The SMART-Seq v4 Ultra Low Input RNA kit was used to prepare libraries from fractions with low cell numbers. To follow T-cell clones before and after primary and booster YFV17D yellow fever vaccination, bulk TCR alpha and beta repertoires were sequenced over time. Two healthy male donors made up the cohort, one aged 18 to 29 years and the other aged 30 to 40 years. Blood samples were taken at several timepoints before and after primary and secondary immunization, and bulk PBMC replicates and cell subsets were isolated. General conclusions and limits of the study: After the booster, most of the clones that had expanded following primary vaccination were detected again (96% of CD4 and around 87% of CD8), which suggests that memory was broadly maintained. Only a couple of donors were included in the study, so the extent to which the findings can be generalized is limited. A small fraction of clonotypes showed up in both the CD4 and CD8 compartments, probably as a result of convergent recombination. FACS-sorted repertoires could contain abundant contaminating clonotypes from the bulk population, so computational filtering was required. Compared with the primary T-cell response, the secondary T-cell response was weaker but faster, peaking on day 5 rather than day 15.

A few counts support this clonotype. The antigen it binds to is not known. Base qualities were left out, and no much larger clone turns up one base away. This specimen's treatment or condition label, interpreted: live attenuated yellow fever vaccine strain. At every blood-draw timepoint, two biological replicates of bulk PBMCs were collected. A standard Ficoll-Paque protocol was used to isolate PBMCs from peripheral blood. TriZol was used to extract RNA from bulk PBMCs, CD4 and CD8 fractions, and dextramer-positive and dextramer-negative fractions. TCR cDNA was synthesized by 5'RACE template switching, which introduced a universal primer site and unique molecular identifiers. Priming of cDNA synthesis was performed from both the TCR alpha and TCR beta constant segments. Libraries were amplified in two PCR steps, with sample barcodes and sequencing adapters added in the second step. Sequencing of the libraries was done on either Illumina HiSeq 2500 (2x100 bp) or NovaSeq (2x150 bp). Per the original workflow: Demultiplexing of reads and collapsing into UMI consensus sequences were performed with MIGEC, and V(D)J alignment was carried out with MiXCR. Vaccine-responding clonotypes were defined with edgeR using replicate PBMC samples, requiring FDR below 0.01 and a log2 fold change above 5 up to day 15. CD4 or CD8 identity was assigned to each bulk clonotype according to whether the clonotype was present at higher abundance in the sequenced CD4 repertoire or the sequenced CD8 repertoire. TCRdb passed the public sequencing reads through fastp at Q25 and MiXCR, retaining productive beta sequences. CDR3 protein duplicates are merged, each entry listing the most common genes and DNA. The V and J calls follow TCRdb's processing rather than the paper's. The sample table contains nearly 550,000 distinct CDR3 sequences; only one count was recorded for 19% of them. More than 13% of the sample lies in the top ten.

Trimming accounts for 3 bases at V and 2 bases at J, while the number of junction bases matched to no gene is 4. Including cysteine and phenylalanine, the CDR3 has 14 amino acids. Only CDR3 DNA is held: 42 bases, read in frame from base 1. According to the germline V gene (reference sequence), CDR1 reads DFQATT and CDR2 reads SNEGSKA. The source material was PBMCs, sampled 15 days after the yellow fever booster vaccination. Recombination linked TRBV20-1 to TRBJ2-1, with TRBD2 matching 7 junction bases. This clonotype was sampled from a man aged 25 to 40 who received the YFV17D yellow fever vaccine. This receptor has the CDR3 CSASGLAAYNEQFF. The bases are TGCAGTGCTAGTGGGCTAGCGGCCTACAATGAGCAGTTCTTC.